This entry concerns a single T cell receptor beta chain. This entry belongs to a study of blood T cell repertoires in COVID-19. Per the original data handling: Nucleated cell number was recorded as an estimate derived from reference gene primer amplification. Data came from immunoSEQ multiplex PCR; TCRdb stores just in-frame clones and leaves some out. That table furnishes V, J and clone size, whereas the DNA furnished D and trimming. The data contain a few hundred thousand clones, around nine tenths of them singletons. V dropped 2 bases and J dropped 7 bases, with 8 bases sitting between them. The CDR3 sequence is 12 residues long. CDR1 MNHEY and CDR2 SVGAGI come from the germline V gene.

The chain uses TRBV6-5 and TRBJ1-2; possibly TRBD1 for D (5 bases). The receptor was derived from a man aged 25 to 40 with active or convalescent COVID-19. Source material: peripheral blood. DNA for the CDR3: TGTGCCAGCAGTTACGGCAGGGCTGGCTACACCTTC. This encodes CASSYGRAGYTF.